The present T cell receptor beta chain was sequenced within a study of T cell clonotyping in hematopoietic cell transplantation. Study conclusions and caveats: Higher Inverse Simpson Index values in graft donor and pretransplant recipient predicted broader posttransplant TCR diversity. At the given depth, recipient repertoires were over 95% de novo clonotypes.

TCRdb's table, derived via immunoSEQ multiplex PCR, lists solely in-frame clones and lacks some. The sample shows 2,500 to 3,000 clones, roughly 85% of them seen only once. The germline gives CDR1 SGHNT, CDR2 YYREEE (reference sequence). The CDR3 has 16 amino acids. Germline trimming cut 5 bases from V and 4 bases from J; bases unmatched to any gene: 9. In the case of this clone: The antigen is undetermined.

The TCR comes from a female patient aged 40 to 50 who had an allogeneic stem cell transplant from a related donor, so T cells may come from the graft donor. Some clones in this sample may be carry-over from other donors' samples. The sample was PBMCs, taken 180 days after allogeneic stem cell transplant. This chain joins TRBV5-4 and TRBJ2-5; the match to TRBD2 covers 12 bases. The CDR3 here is CASSPSGRAAGETQYF. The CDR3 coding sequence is TGTGCCAGCAGTCCTAGCGGGAGGGCCGCAGGAGAGACCCAGTACTTC.